Here is one TCR beta chain with its context. This entry is derived from a study of cytomegalovirus exposure and HLA in healthy donors. It was with 60 Vbeta and 13 Jbeta primers that the PCR ran. TCRdb's copy holds only in-frame clones and misses some; the assay was immunoSEQ multiplex PCR. The sample has approximately 240,000 clones, more than 60% seen once. V shed 4 bases and J shed 8 bases, with 15 bases lying between them. This CDR3 comprises 14 residues. The germline gives CDR1 SGHRS, CDR2 YFSETQ. The sequencing sample was made of PBMCs. V and J are TRBV5-1 and TRBJ2-2; D gene unclear. The receptor was derived from an older woman in good health and CMV-seropositive. Here the CDR3 reads CASSSGSGQGELFF. As DNA, the CDR3 is TGCGCCAGCAGCAGTGGGTCAGGTCAGGGGGAGCTGTTTTTT.